Given below is one T cell receptor (beta chain) in context. Sequencing was performed with immunoSEQ multiplex PCR; in TCRdb, only in-frame clones are kept and a portion is missing. The sample yields 75,000 to 85,000 clones, 85% seen once. This record comes from a study of blood T cell repertoires in COVID-19. This sequence originates from a man aged 55-75 years with COVID-19, enrolled during active disease. Material: peripheral blood.

In DNA, the CDR3 is TGTGCCAGCAGCCCCTACAGGGTACCTGGAAACACCATATATTTT. Protein sequence: CASSPYRVPGNTIYF. This chain connects TRBV7-9 to TRBJ1-3; D is perhaps TRBD1 (6 bases). Looked up from germline, CDR1 is SEHNR and CDR2 is FQNEAQ (reference sequence). Trimming took off 5 bases at V and 2 bases at J, with 13 bases between the two ends. This CDR3 has 15 residues.